The table lists the clone carrying this T cell receptor (beta chain) with a few counts. The CDR3 loop spans 14 amino acids. Germline CDR1 MNHEY, CDR2 SMNVEV (reference sequence). Trimming cost V 5 bases and J 5 bases; bases outside gene matches: 3. The sample originates from a study of blood T cells in healthy people across ages. With a J-beta primer mix and a sample-barcoded 5' primer, a second PCR ran about 6 to 11 cycles. In TCRdb, the 5' RACE reads were re-called with MiXCR into one record per CDR3 protein. Of roughly 1,500,000 distinct CDR3 sequences listed, around 36% are singletons. The chain combines TRBV27 with TRBJ1-6; 7 bases are shared with TRBD1. The receptor was derived from a woman between 25 and 40 years old in good health. Sequenced sample: blood. This CDR3 is CASSRQGDNSPLHF. As DNA, the CDR3 is TGTGCCAGCAGTCGCCAGGGGGATAATTCACCCCTCCACTTT.